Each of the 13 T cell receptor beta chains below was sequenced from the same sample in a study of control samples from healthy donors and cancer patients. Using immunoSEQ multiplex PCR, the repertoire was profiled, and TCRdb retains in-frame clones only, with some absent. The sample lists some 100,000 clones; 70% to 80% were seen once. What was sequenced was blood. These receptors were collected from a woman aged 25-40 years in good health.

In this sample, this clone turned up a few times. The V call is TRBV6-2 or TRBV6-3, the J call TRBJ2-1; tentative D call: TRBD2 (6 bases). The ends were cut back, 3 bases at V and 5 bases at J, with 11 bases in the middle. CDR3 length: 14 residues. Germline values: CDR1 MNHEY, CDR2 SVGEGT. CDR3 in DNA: TGTGCCAGCAGTTATGGCGGGATGGACAATGAGCAGTTCTTC. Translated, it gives CASSYGGMDNEQFF.

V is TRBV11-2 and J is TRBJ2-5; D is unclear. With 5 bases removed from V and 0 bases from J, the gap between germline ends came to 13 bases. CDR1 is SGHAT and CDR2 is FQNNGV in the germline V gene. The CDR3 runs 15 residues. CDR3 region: CASSKGERNQETQYF. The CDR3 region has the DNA TGTGCCAGCAGCAAAGGAGAGCGAAACCAAGAGACCCAGTACTTC.

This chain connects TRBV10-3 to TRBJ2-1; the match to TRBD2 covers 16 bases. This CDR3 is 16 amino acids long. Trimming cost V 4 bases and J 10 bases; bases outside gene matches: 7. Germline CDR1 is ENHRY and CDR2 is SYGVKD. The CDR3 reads CAISAGTSGGASEQFF. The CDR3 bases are TGTGCCATCAGTGCAGGGACTAGCGGGGGGGCATCGGAGCAGTTCTTC.

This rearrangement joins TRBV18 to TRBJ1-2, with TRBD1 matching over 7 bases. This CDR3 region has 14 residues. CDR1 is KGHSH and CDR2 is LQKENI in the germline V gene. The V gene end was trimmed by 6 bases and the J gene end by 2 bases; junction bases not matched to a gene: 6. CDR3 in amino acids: CASSGTAANYGYTF. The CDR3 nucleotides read TGTGCCAGCTCGGGGACAGCCGCGAACTATGGCTACACCTTC.

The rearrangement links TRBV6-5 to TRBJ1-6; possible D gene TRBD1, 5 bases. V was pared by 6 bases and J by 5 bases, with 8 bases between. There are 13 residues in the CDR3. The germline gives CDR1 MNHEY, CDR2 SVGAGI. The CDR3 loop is CASRTGDNSPLHF. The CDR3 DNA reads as TGTGCCAGCAGAACGGGGGATAATTCACCCCTCCACTTT.

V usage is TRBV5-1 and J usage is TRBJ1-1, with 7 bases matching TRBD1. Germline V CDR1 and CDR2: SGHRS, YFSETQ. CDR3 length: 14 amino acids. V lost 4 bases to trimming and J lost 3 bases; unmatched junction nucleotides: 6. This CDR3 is CASSNRQGYTEAFF. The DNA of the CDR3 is TGCGCCAGCAGCAATCGACAGGGCTACACTGAAGCTTTCTTT.

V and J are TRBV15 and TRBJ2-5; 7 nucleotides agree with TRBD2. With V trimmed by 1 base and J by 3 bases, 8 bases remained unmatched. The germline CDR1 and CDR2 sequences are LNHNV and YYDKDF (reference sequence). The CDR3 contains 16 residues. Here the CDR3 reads CATSRGERGNEETQYF. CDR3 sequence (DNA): TGTGCCACCAGCAGAGGTGAGCGGGGAAATGAAGAGACCCAGTACTTC.

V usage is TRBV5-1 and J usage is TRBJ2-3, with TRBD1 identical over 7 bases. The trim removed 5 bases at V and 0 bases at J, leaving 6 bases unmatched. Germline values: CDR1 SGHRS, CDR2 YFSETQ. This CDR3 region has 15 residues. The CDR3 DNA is TGCGCCAGCAGGCATGGACAGGCCAGCACAGATACGCAGTATTTT. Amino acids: CASRHGQASTDTQYF.

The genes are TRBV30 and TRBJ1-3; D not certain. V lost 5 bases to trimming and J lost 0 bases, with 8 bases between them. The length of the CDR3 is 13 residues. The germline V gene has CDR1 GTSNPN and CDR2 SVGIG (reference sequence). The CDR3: CAWERASGNTIYF. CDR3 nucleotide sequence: TGTGCCTGGGAACGGGCCTCTGGAAACACCATATATTTT.

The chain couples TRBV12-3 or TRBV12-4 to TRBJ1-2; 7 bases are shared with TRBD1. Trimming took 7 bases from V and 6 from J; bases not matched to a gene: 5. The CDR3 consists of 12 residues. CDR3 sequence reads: CASTTGAHGYTF. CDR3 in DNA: TGTGCCAGCACCACAGGGGCCCATGGCTACACCTTC.

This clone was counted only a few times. The CDR3 spells CASSLRGRLASTDTQYF. CDR3 DNA sequence: TGTGCCAGCAGCCTCCGGGGGAGACTGGCTAGCACAGATACGCAGTATTTT. The V and J genes are TRBV11-2 and TRBJ2-3; a possible D gene is TRBD2 (6 bases). Per the germline V gene, CDR1 is SGHAT and CDR2 is FQNNGV. The CDR3 covers 17 residues. The V gene lost 5 bases and the J gene lost 0 bases, with 18 bases spanning the gap.

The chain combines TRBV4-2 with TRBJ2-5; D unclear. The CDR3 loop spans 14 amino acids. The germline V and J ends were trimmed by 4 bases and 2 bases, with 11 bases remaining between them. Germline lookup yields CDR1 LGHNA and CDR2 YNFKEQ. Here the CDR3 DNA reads TGTGCCAGCAGCCCCCTCATGGGGCAAGAGACCCAGTACTTC. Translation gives CASSPLMGQETQYF.

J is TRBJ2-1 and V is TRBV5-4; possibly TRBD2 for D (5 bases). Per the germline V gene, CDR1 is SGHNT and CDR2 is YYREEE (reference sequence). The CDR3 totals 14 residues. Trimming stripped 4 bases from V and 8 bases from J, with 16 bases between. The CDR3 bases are TGTGCCAGCAGCCTCATCGACGGGGTCGATGAGCAGTTCTTC. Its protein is CASSLIDGVDEQFF.